The source of this T cell receptor beta chain is a study of shared clonotypes between healthy human individuals. Sorted-subset replicate PCRs used roughly 210 ng of genomic DNA. This amount corresponded to 33,000 or so T cell genomes. This table comes from immunoSEQ multiplex PCR, and its TCRdb copy is limited to in-frame clones, with some not included. The sample gives 2 million to 3 million clones, roughly 93% of which show up once; 0.36% is in the top ten. Looked up from germline, CDR1 is SGDLS and CDR2 is YYNGEE. Deletions cut 0 bases from V and 6 bases from J, with 9 bases between. This CDR3 region has 13 residues.

The sample taken for sequencing was naive CD4+ T cells from PBMCs. The subset: CD45RA+ positively selected. The genes are TRBV9 and TRBJ2-5; no reliable D call. The TCR sequence derives from a man younger than 30 in good health. Some clones in this sample may be carry-over from other donors' samples. The CDR3 bases are TGTGCCAGCAGCGTAGTCGACCGGCAGACCCAGTACTTC. Translation gives CASSVVDRQTQYF.